This T cell receptor (beta chain) originates from a study of blood T cells in healthy people across ages. Only a few counts were recorded for this clonotype. The CDR3 is 13 amino acids. Per the germline V gene, CDR1 is SEHNR and CDR2 is FQNEAQ (reference sequence). V lost 4 bases and J lost 5, with 10 bases in between. A sample-barcoded 5' primer and a J-beta primer mix were used in a second PCR of about 6 to 11 cycles. From the 5' RACE reads, TCRdb called clonotypes with MiXCR, one entry per CDR3 protein. In the table there are 800,000 to 1,300,000 distinct CDR3 sequences, 20% to 25% of which are singletons. This sample also appeared in a second study, on T cells of mothers and their children.

The chain has TRBV7-9 and TRBJ2-3; D uncertain. Sequencing was done on a sample of blood. The receptor's source is a girl aged 2-10 years in good health. The CDR3 sequence is CASSSPLIDTQYF. The DNA of the CDR3 is TGTGCCAGCAGCTCGCCGCTAATAGATACGCAGTATTTT. The whole variable domain, remainder taken from reference TRBV7-9 and TRBJ2-3, is DTGVSQNPRHKITKRGQNVTFRCDPISEHNRLYWYRQTLGQGPEFLTYFQNEAQLEKSRLLSDRFSAERPKGSFSTLEIQRTEQGDSAMYLCASSSPLIDTQYFGPGTRLTVL.